Following are 14 T cell receptor beta chains from one sample sequenced in a study of T cell responses to AZD1222 COVID-19 vaccine. Sequenced by immunoSEQ multiplex PCR; TCRdb stores in-frame clones only, minus some. The sample includes roughly 150,000 clones, almost 90% of them seen just once. The specimen comprised peripheral blood, sampled on day 0 of AZD1222 vaccination. The receptors come from an adult in good health.

The gene calls are TRBV27 and TRBJ2-7, with D tentatively TRBD2 (5 bases). The CDR3 runs 16 residues. The V end was cut by 2 bases, the J end by 1 base, with 15 bases between. Germline V gene data show CDR1 as MNHEY and CDR2 as SMNVEV (reference sequence). CDR3 bases: TGTGCCAGCAGTTTAGTGTCGGGGAGCGTATCCTACGAGCAGTACTTC. Protein: CASSLVSGSVSYEQYF.

This chain connects TRBV24-1 to TRBJ2-1; 7 bases fit TRBD2. Germline V lookup: CDR1 KGHDR, CDR2 SFDVKD. The CDR3 has 16 residues. V trimming: 5 bases; J trimming: 3 bases; junction bases outside the gene matches: 9. The CDR3 protein is CATSAGEGENYNEQFF. The CDR3 DNA is TGTGCCACCAGTGCGGGGGAGGGAGAGAACTACAATGAGCAGTTCTTC.

The chain combines TRBV2 with TRBJ2-2, with TRBD1 as a possible D gene (6 bases). Trimming took off 7 bases at V and 1 base at J, with 7 bases between the two ends. The CDR3 covers 13 residues. Germline CDR1 reads SNHLY; CDR2 reads FYNNEI. CDR3 DNA sequence: TGTGCCAGCAACAGGGAGAACACCGGGGAGCTGTTTTTT. Translating gives CASNRENTGELFF.

V gene TRBV5-4 combines with J gene TRBJ1-6; D not certain. The CDR3 consists of 13 residues. Germline V gene lookup returns CDR1 SGHNT and CDR2 YYREEE (reference sequence). Trimming shortened V by 1 base and J by 7 bases, and 6 bases separated the two germline ends. In nucleotides, the CDR3 is TGTGCCAGCAGCTTGCAAGAGAATTCACCCCTCCACTTT. Translating it yields CASSLQENSPLHF.

This clone is a singleton in its sample. V and J are TRBV6-2 or TRBV6-3 and TRBJ2-5; tentatively, D is TRBD2 (6 bases). Germline CDR1 reads MNHEY; CDR2 reads SVGEGT. This CDR3 is built from 16 residues. The V end lost 2 bases, the J end lost 3 bases, and 16 bases lay between the germline ends. The CDR3 DNA is TGTGCCAGCAGTTACGCCGCGGGAAGGGACGAAGAGACCCAGTACTTC. This gives the protein CASSYAAGRDEETQYF.

The chain uses TRBV4-2 and TRBJ2-3, with 8 bases identical to TRBD2. Germline-derived CDR1 and CDR2 are LGHNA and YNFKEQ. The CDR3 length is 17 residues. V lost 0 bases and J lost 4; bases outside the gene matches: 9. CDR3 protein: CASSQDTGGDPADTQYF. The CDR3 DNA reads as TGTGCCAGCAGCCAAGATACCGGGGGGGACCCCGCAGATACGCAGTATTTT.

This clone was counted once. The chain employs TRBV10-1 and TRBJ1-1; D remains unclear. V gave up 6 bases and J gave up 4 bases, with 15 bases separating them. The germline V gene has CDR1 WNHNN and CDR2 SYGVQD (reference sequence). This CDR3 has 14 residues. The CDR3 DNA reads TGCGCCAGCAGCGAAGAACGGGCTTCCACTGAAGCTTTCTTT. Residues: CASSEERASTEAFF.

This chain links TRBV27 with TRBJ2-1; 7 nucleotides align to TRBD1. This CDR3 is built from 14 residues. Trimming took 8 bases from V and 15 from J; bases not matched to a gene: 19. The germline V gene encodes CDR1 MNHEY and CDR2 SMNVEV (reference sequence). In DNA form, the CDR3 reads TGTGCCAGCCGAGACAGGGTAGGGTTGGACACATTGTTCTTC. Amino acid sequence: CASRDRVGLDTLFF.

The chain carries TRBV5-1 and TRBJ2-1; perhaps TRBD2 as D (6 bases). The CDR3 loop spans 11 amino acids. In germline, CDR1 is SGHRS, CDR2 YFSETQ. V was shortened by 5 bases and J by 13 bases, with 13 bases between the two germline ends. DNA of the CDR3: TGCGCCAGCAGTAGTGGGACTCCCCAGTTCTTC. Its translation is CASSSGTPQFF.

The CDR3 here is CASSQDPFGGRRIYYGYTF. CDR3 DNA: TGCGCCAGCAGCCAAGACCCCTTCGGGGGGCGCAGGATTTACTATGGCTACACCTTC. The genes are TRBV4-1 and TRBJ1-2; weak D call: TRBD1 (6 bases). In germline, CDR1 is MGHRA, CDR2 YSYEKL. The V and J ends lost 0 bases and 3 bases respectively, with 23 bases between them. The CDR3 contains 19 residues.

Details on this clone: Mismatch with germline at one junction end may stem from a read error. The chain joins TRBV3-1 (or the pseudogene TRBV3-2) to TRBJ2-5, with D hard to call. This CDR3 contains 10 residues. Germline loops: CDR1 LGHDT, CDR2 YNNKEL (reference sequence). CDR3 amino acids: CASSQGTQYF. Here the CDR3 DNA reads TGTGCCAGCAGCCAAGGGACCCAGTACTTC.

The chain carries TRBV20-1 and TRBJ2-3; no firm D call. Germline V CDR1 and CDR2: DFQATT, SNEGSKA (reference sequence). V was shortened by 1 base and J by 6 bases, with 2 bases between the two germline ends. This CDR3 is built from 10 residues. CDR3 nucleotide sequence: TGCAGTGCTAGAGGGGATACGCAGTATTTT. Translation: CSARGDTQYF.

The CDR3 reads CASSLAGVHNEQFF. DNA for the CDR3: TGCGCCAGCAGCTTGGCGGGAGTGCACAATGAGCAGTTCTTC. J is TRBJ2-1 and V is TRBV5-1, with a weak D call TRBD2 (6 bases). Germline CDR1 reads SGHRS; CDR2 reads YFSETQ. The CDR3 covers 14 residues. V was cut by 0 bases and J by 5 bases, with 9 bases left in between.

The chain employs TRBV15 and TRBJ1-5; 8 bases align to TRBD1. Germline V gene data show CDR1 as LNHNV and CDR2 as YYDKDF (reference sequence). The length of the CDR3 is 16 residues. V shed 1 base, J shed 16 bases, and the junction held 18 bases outside the gene matches. CDR3 DNA sequence: TGTGCCACCAGCAGAGGAGGAGGACAGGGTTCCGTCAAAGTTCATTTT. This sequence encodes CATSRGGGQGSVKVHF.